A single sample gave rise to the 5 T cell receptor beta chains below, sequenced in a study of blood T cell repertoires in COVID-19. Libraries were prepared by immunoSEQ multiplex PCR; TCRdb keeps only in-frame clonotypes and omits some of them. The sample contains around 57,000 clones, approximately 90% of which appear only once. The sequenced material came from peripheral blood. The receptors derive from a man between 45 and 60 years old with acute or convalescent COVID-19.

The chain joins TRBV5-1 to TRBJ1-4; 7 bases match TRBD1. The CDR3 consists of 14 residues. V lost 4 bases and J lost 8; bases outside the gene matches: 8. The germline CDR1 and CDR2 sequences are SGHRS and YFSETQ. The CDR3 bases are TGCGCCAGCAGCATGACAGGGCGCGGAGAAAAACTGTTTTTT. It encodes CASSMTGRGEKLFF.

The gene calls are TRBV10-3 and TRBJ2-2; 7 nucleotides agree with TRBD2. The junction had 2 bases not matched to a gene; V was cut back by 2 bases and J by 2 bases. Germline CDR1 ENHRY, CDR2 SYGVKD. The CDR3 loop spans 15 amino acids. CDR3 bases: TGTGCCATCAGTGAGGGCGGGGGTAACACCGGGGAGCTGTTTTTT. It codes for CAISEGGGNTGELFF.

This chain joins TRBV21-1 and TRBJ2-7; TRBD2, the table's D call, was not compared with the DNA. TRBV21-1 is classified as a pseudogene. The CDR3 is 19 residues long. The CDR3 sequence: CASSKGGREGRKDPYEQYF. CDR3 nucleotide sequence: TGTGCCAGCAGCAAAGGGGGTCGGGAGGGGCGGAAGGACCCCTACGAGCAGTACTTC.

Of note for this clone: This same CDR3 is encoded by further DNA sequences in the sample. V is TRBV7-9 and J is TRBJ2-2, with D tentatively TRBD1 (5 bases). Per germline, CDR1 SEHNR and CDR2 FQNEAQ (reference sequence). Trimming shortened V by 3 bases and J by 2 bases, and 7 bases separated the two germline ends. This CDR3 spans 14 amino acids. As DNA, the CDR3 is TGTGCCAGCAGCTTCAGGGCCAACACCGGGGAGCTGTTTTTT. Its protein product is CASSFRANTGELFF. The full variable domain, completed using reference TRBV7-9 and TRBJ2-2, is DTGVSQNPRHKITKRGQNVTFRCDPISEHNRLYWYRQTLGQGPEFLTYFQNEAQLEKSRLLSDRFSAERPKGSFSTLEIQRTEQGDSAMYLCASSFRANTGELFFGEGSRLTVL.

CDR3 sequence: CASNRQGGQPQHF. The CDR3 region has the DNA TGTGCCAGCAATAGACAGGGAGGTCAGCCCCAGCATTTT. The V call is TRBV2, the J call TRBJ1-5; 7 bases match TRBD1. The CDR3 runs to 13 residues. Looked up from germline, CDR1 is SNHLY and CDR2 is FYNNEI. The junction had 6 bases not matched to a gene; V was cut back by 7 bases and J by 6 bases.